This TCR beta chain was identified during a study of CD8+ T cells in alopecia areata. Study-wide context: Twice a day, 5 to 10 mg of oral tofacitinib was administered to treated patients.

Treatment in this sample: oral pan-JAK inhibitor, 5-10 mg twice daily. Those with alopecia areata gave lesional scalp punch biopsies and peripheral blood. This clone was counted at least ten times. Its target is not known. Study results and limitations: Scalp sequencing captures resident alphabeta T cells of normal skin too. Expanded CD8+ clones among the top 100, and scalp clonality, were significantly decreased by tofacitinib.

The CDR3 sequence is 15 residues long. J was trimmed by 0 bases and V by 4 bases; bases with no gene match: 7. Germline V CDR1 and CDR2: SGDLS, YYNGEE. Reverse transcribed after extraction, RNA yielded cDNA as the sequencing template. The assay was immunoSEQ multiplex PCR, and TCRdb's table has in-frame clones only and misses some. The data contain about 150,000 clones, approximately 65% of them singletons. The clonotype comes from a human donor with alopecia areata. This chain joins TRBV9 and TRBJ2-7, with 7 bases identical to TRBD1. The sample in question was CD4+ T cells sorted from blood, obtained at week 4, from a patient treated with tofacitinib. In nucleotides, the CDR3 is TGTGCCAGCAGCCAAGGGACAGCGAGCTCCTACGAGCAGTACTTC. This encodes CASSQGTASSYEQYF.